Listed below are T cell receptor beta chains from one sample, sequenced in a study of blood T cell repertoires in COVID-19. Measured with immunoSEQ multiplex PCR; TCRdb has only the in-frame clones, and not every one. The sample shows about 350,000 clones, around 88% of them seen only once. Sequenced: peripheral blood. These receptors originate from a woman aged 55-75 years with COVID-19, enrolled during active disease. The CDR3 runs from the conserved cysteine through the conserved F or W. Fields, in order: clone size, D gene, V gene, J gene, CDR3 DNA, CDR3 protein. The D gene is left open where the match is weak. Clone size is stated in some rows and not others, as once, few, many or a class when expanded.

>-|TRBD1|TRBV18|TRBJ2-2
TGTGCCAGCTCACCACTGAATGCCGTTGTCAAATCCGGGACAGCGAACACCGGGGAGCTGTTTTTT
CASSPLNAVVKSGTANTGELFF
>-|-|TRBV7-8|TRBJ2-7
TGTGCCAGCAGCTTATCCGGACAGTTTTACATCTACGAGCAGTACTTC
CASSLSGQFYIYEQYF
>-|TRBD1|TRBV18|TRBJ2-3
TGTGCCAGCTCTCAGGACAGGGTGAGAGCAGATACGCAGTATTTT
CASSQDRVRADTQYF
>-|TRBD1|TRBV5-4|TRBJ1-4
TGTGCCAGCAGCCCAGGGGGCGGCAATGAAAAACTGTTTTTT
CASSPGGGNEKLFF
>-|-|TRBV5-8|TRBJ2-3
TGTGCCAGCAGCTTGCCGGGACTTATAGATACGCAGTATTTT
CASSLPGLIDTQYF
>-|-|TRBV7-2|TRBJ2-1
TGTGCCAGCAGCTTAGCAGGCAGGAAAATTTATAATGAGCAGTTCTTC
CASSLAGRKIYNEQFF
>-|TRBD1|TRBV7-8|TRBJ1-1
TGTGCCAGCAGCCCATCTCGGACAGGGGTTTTGACTGAAGCTTTCTTT
CASSPSRTGVLTEAFF
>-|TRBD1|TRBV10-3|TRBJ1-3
TGTGCCATCAGTGCCGGACAGGGAGCTGGAAACACCATATATTTT
CAISAGQGAGNTIYF
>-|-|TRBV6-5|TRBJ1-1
TGTGCCAGCACCCGCGGGGGCTGGGACACTGAAGCTTTCTTT
CASTRGGWDTEAFF
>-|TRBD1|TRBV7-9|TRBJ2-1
TGTGCCAGCAGCTTAGCAGGGGGCCCTTTGAACGATGAGCAGTTCTTC
CASSLAGGPLNDEQFF
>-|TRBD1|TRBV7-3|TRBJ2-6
TGTGCCAGCAGCTTAGGAGGGACAGGTCTTCGCTCTGGGGCCAACGTCCTGACTTTC
CASSLGGTGLRSGANVLTF
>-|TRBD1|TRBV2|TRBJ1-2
TGTGCCAGCAGTGACTCCGGGACAGGGGCGCTCGGCGGCTACACCTTC
CASSDSGTGALGGYTF
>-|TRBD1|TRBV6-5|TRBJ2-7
TGTGCCAGCAGTTCCAGAGCCAGACAGGGCCACGAGCAGTACTTC
CASSSRARQGHEQYF
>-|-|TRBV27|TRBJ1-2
TGTGCCAGCAGTCCGGGAGCTATGCGGGGCTACACCTTC
CASSPGAMRGYTF
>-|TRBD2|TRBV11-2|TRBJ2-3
TGTGCCAGCAGCCGCCTTTTAGCGGGGGGCGGGGGAGATACGCAGTATTTT
CASSRLLAGGGGDTQYF
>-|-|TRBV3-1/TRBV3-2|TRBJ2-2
TGTGCCAGCAGCCAAGGTCCAGGGGACACCGGGGAGCTGTTTTTT
CASSQGPGDTGELFF
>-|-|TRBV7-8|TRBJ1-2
TGTGCCAGCAGCTTACGGACGGAAGCGGTATATGGCTACACCTTC
CASSLRTEAVYGYTF
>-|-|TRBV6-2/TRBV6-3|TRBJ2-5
TGTGCCAGCAGTTACTCGAGGTCAGCCCTTAACCCGGAGACCCAGTACTTC
CASSYSRSALNPETQYF
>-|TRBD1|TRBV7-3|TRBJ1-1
TGTGCCAGCAGCCTCGTCTTAATCAGGGGGACTGAAGCTTTCTTT
CASSLVLIRGTEAFF
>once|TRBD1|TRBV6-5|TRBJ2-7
TGTGCCAGCAGTTCGGGACAGGGGGCGGACGAGCAGTACTTC
CASSSGQGADEQYF
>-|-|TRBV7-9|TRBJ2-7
TGTGCCAGCAGCTTAGAACGATGGGCAGGGAACCACGAGCAGTACTTC
CASSLERWAGNHEQYF
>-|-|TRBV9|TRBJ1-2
TGTGCCAGCAGCGTAACTCGGGTCCCTTATGGCTACACCTTC
CASSVTRVPYGYTF
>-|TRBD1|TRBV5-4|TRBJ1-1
TGTGCCAGCAGCCCGCGACAGGGGACTGAAGCTTTCTTT
CASSPRQGTEAFF
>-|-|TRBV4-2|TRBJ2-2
TGTGCCAGCACCCCTGGGACGGGGGTAACCGGGGAGCTGTTTTTT
CASTPGTGVTGELFF
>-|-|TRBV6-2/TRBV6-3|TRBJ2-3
TGTGCCAGCAGTTACGCCCCAGGTAGGACAGATACGCAGTATTTT
CASSYAPGRTDTQYF
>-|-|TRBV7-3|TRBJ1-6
TGTGCCAGCAGCTTAAGGGAGGTTGGAACGAATTCACCCCTCCACTTT
CASSLREVGTNSPLHF
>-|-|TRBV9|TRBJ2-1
TGTGCCAGCAGCGTCGGGGGACAGCACAATGAGCAGTTCTTC
CASSVGGQHNEQFF
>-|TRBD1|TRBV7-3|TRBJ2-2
TGTGCCAGCAGCCCTTTAATGGACAGGGTAACCGGGGAGCTGTTTTTT
CASSPLMDRVTGELFF
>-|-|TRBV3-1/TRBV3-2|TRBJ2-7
TGTGCCAGCAGCCACTCCGGAGACGAGCAGTACTTC
CASSHSGDEQYF
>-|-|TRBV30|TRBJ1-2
TGTGCCTGGAGTCGGAGCAACTATGGCTACACCTTC
CAWSRSNYGYTF
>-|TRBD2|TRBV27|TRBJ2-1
TGTGCCAGCACCCTAGCGGGTCCCGACTACAATGAGCAGTTCTTC
CASTLAGPDYNEQFF
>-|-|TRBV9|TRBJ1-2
TGTGCCAGCAGTTCAGGGGATGGCTACACCTTC
CASSSGDGYTF
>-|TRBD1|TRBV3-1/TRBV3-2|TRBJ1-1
TGTGCCAGCAGCCACAGGGGGCAAATGGACACTGAAGCTTTCTTT
CASSHRGQMDTEAFF
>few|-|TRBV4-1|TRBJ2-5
TGCGCCAGCAGAGCGTCAGAAGAGACCCAGTACTTC
CASRASEETQYF
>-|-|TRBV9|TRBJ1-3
TGTGCCAGCAGTCTTACAGGAGCATCTGGAAACACCATATATTTT
CASSLTGASGNTIYF
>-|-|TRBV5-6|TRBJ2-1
TGTGCCAGCAGTTTGCTCAATGAGCAGTTCTTC
CASSLLNEQFF
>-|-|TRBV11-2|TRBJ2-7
TGTGCCAGCGGGGTAACAGGTTCCTACGAGCAGTACTTC
CASGVTGSYEQYF
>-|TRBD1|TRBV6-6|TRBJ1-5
TGTGCCAGCAGTCTGGGACAGGGGGTATTGGGCAATCAGCCCCAGCATTTT
CASSLGQGVLGNQPQHF
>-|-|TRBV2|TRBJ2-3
TGTGCCAGCGTTGGCGGGGGCACAGATACGCAGTATTTT
CASVGGGTDTQYF
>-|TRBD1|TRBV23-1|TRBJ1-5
TGCGCCAGCGTAACGACAGGGGATAACAATCAGCCCCAGCATTTT
CASVTTGDNNQPQHF
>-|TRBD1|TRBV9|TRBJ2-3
TGTGCCAGCAGCGCTGGGACAGCCATCACAGATACGCAGTATTTT
CASSAGTAITDTQYF
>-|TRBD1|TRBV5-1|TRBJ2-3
TGCGCCAGCAGCACACAGGGGGCGAGCACAGATACGCAGTATTTT
CASSTQGASTDTQYF
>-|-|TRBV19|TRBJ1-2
TGTGCCAGTAGCTCCACATACCGCTATGGCTACACCTTC
CASSSTYRYGYTF
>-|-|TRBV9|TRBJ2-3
TGTGCCAGCAGCGTGGATCAGGGCATCAGGACAGATACGCAGTATTTT
CASSVDQGIRTDTQYF
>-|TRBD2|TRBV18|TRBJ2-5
TGTGCCAGCTCACCCCGGGAGGGGATCCAAGAGACCCAGTACTTC
CASSPREGIQETQYF
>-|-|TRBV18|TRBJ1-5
TGTGCCAGCTCACCTCCTGGCTGGAATCAGCCCCAGCATTTT
CASSPPGWNQPQHF
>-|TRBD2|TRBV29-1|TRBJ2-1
TGCAGCGTCGTGAATCAGCGGGGGAATTACAATGAGCAGTTCTTC
CSVVNQRGNYNEQFF
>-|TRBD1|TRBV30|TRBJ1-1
TGTGCCTGGAGTGCGCCGGGACAGGGAGGCACTGAAGCTTTCTTT
CAWSAPGQGGTEAFF
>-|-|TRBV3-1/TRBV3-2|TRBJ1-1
TGTGCCAGCAGCCAGGGCAACGCATTGAACACTGAAGCTTTCTTT
CASSQGNALNTEAFF
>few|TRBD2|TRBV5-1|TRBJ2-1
TGCGCCAGCAGCAGGGGACTAGATAACAATGAGCAGTTCTTC
CASSRGLDNNEQFF
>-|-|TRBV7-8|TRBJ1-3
TGTGCCAGCAGCTTAGGCGGGCGCAGCCAGACTGGAAACACCATATATTTT
CASSLGGRSQTGNTIYF